The entry below describes one TCR beta chain. Its antigen is undetermined. Method: immunoSEQ multiplex PCR; TCRdb's copy keeps in-frame clones and lacks some. This sample has 30,000 to 35,000 clones, with around 90% found just once. Trimming took off 3 bases at V and 3 bases at J, with 6 bases between the two ends. This CDR3 is built from 13 residues. The germline gives CDR1 LNHDA, CDR2 SQIVND (reference sequence). The source of the sample is a study of regulatory and conventional T cells in RAG deficiency. Study-wide findings and caveats: Treg unique TCR beta sequences were approximately 100-fold fewer in Omenn syndrome and CID/AS patients than controls. Patient subsets had shorter CDR3s; Omenn Treg-Tconv overlap exceeded 85%.

These data are also associated with another study on regulatory T cells. As that study records: Amplification used 52 TRBV primers and 13 TRBJ primers. In patients, unique TRB V-J pairs were restricted and V/J usage skewed, especially in Tregs.

The source of this sequence is a human donor in good health. Sequencing was performed on CD8+ T cells sorted from blood. The rearrangement links TRBV19 to TRBJ2-1; D gene ambiguous. The CDR3 bases are TGTGCCAGTAGTATGACTGGCTACAATGAGCAGTTCTTC. Amino acid sequence: CASSMTGYNEQFF. The full variable domain, in which reference TRBV19 and TRBJ2-1 provide the parts outside the CDR3, is DGGITQSPKYLFRKEGQNVTLSCEQNLNHDAMYWYRQDPGQGLRLIYYSQIVNDFQKGDIAEGYSVSREKKESFPLTVTSAQKNPTAFYLCASSMTGYNEQFFGPGTRLTVL.